This TCR beta chain came from a study of blood T cell repertoires in COVID-19. At the level of the study: The samples span acute and convalescent COVID-19 from the United States, Italy and Spain. PBMCs, B-cell-depleted T cells, or T cells provided the cDNA or gDNA that made up the material.

This clone was seen a few times. Trimming stripped 1 base from V and 15 bases from J, with 13 bases between. The CDR3 runs to 13 residues. Germline values: CDR1 SGHDN, CDR2 FVKESK. How the authors handled the data: Reference gene primer amplification in the assay estimated nucleated cell counts. Clones were sequenced by immunoSEQ multiplex PCR, and TCRdb holds only the in-frame ones, with some missing. The V and J calls and the clone size are those of that table, but D and trimming were determined from the DNA. The table lists more than 350,000 clones, approximately 90% of them singletons. Up to 2 weeks before entering the study, exposed participants had met a COVID-19 case.

V gene TRBV14 combines with J gene TRBJ1-6; no reliable D call. Material: PBMCs or T cells enriched from blood (not recorded which). The receptor was isolated from a woman younger than 35 who had been exposed to COVID-19. The CDR3 region has the DNA TGTGCCAGCAGCCAAGCAGGTTTATCAATCCTCCACTTT. Its translation is CASSQAGLSILHF.